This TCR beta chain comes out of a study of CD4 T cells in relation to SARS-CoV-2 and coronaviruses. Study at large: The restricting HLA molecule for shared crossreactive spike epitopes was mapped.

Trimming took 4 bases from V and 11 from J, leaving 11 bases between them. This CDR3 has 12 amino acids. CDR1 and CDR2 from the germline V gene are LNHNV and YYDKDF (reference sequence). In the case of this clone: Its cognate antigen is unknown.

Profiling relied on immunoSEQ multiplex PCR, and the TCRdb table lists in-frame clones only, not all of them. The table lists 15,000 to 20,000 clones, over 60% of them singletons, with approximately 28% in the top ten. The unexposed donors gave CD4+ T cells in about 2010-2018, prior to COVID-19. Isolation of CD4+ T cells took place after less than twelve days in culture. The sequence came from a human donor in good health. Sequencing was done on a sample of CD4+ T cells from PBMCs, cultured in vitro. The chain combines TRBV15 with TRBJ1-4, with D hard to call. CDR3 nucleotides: TGTGCCACCAGCAAAGACACGGGGAAACTGTTTTTT. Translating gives CATSKDTGKLFF.